Sequencing of this TCR beta chain was carried out in a study of T cells in Graves' hyperthyroidism and ophthalmopathy. Study-wide findings and caveats: Among thyroid clonotypes expanded above 0.001, most also appeared in blood.

Germline CDR1 reads DFQATT; CDR2 reads SNEGSKA (reference sequence). With 7 bases clipped from V and 0 bases from J, the junction kept 3 bases outside the gene matches. The CDR3 sequence is 12 residues long. Amplification targeted TCR beta CDR3 regions from RNA transcripts. During a first-round RT-PCR of the TCR CDR3, the HTBI primer set was used. Using its own MiXCR run on the multiplex PCR reads, TCRdb lists one record per CDR3 protein. The repertoire consists of 550,000 to 600,000 distinct CDR3 sequences, with 16% occurring once and the leading ten covering roughly 18%. No progression to ophthalmopathy during 18 months of follow-up defined stable disease. Clinical symptoms, serum thyroxine, TRAb, thyroid ultrasound and orbital computed tomography informed diagnoses. Out of roughly 10 ml of fresh peripheral blood came the PBMCs. This clonotype was detected ten times or more. No antigen is known for it.

Sequencing used blood. This receptor was identified in a woman younger than 30 with Graves' hyperthyroidism. V gene TRBV20-1 combines with J gene TRBJ2-7; 7 nucleotides match TRBD1. In nucleotides, the CDR3 is TGCAGTGTCGGGGACAGCTCCTACGAGCAGTACTTC. Its translation: CSVGDSSYEQYF.